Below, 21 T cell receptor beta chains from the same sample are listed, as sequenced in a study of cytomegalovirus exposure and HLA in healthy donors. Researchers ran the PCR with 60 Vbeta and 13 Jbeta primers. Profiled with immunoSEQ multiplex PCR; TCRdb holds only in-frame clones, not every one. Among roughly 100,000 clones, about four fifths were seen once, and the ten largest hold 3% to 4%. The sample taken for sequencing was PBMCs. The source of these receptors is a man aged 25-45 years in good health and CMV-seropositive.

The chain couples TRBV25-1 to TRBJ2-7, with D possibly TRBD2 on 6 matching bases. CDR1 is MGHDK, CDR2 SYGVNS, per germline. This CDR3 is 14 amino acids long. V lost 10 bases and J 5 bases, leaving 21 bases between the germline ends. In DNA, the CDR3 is TGTGCCACCGATACGGAGGAGGGCCTGAACGAGCAGTACTTC. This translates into CATDTEEGLNEQYF.

For the CDR3, the DNA is TGTGCCAGCAGTTCGTCTACCGTTCCCAACGTCCTGACTTTC. Amino acids: CASSSSTVPNVLTF. This chain links TRBV27 with TRBJ2-6; no definite D call. The CDR3 spans 14 residues. From germline, CDR1 is MNHEY and CDR2 SMNVEV (reference sequence). The V end lost 4 bases, the J end lost 8 bases, and 12 bases lay between the germline ends. The full variable domain, its missing parts supplied by reference TRBV27 and TRBJ2-6, is EAQVTQNPRYLITVTGKKLTVTCSQNMNHEYMSWYRQDPGLGLRQIYYSMNVEVTDKGDVPEGYKVSRKEKRNFPLILESPSPNQTSLYFCASSSSTVPNVLTFGAGSRLTVL.

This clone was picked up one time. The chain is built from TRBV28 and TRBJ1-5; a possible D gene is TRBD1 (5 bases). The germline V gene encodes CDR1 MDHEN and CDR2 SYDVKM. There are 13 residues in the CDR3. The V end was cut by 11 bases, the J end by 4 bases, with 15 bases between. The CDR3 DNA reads TGTGCCGTCAGTCAGGGTGGAAATCAGCCCCAGCATTTT. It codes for CAVSQGGNQPQHF.

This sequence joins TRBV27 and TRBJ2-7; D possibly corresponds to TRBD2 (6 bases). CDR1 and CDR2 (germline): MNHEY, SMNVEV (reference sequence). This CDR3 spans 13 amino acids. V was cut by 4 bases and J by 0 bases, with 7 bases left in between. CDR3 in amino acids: CASSWGDSYEQYF. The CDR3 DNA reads TGTGCCAGCAGTTGGGGGGACTCCTACGAGCAGTACTTC.

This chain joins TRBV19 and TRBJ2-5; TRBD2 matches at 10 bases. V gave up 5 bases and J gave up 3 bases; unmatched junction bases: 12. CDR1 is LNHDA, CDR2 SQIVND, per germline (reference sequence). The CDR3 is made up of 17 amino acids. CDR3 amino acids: CASSLMGAGGPEETQYF. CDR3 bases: TGTGCCAGTAGTCTTATGGGAGCGGGAGGGCCCGAAGAGACCCAGTACTTC. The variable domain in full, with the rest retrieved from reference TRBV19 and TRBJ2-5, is DGGITQSPKYLFRKEGQNVTLSCEQNLNHDAMYWYRQDPGQGLRLIYYSQIVNDFQKGDIAEGYSVSREKKESFPLTVTSAQKNPTAFYLCASSLMGAGGPEETQYFGPGTRLLVL.

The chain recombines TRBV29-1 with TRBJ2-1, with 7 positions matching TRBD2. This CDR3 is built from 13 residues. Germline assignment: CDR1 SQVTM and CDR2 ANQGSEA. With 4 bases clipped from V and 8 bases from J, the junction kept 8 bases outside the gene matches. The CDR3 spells CSVGLGGSHEQFF. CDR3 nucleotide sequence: TGCAGCGTTGGCCTCGGGGGGTCCCATGAGCAGTTCTTC.

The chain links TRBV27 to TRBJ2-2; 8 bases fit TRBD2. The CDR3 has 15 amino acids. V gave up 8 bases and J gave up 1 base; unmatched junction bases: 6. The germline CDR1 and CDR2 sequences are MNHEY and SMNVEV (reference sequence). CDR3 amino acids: CASLLAGGNTGELFF. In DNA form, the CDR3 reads TGTGCCAGCCTCTTGGCGGGGGGGAACACCGGGGAGCTGTTTTTT.

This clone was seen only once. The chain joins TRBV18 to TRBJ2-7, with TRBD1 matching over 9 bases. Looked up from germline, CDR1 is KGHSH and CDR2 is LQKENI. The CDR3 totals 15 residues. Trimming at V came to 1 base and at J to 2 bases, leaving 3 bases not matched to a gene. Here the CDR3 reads CASSPLGQGTYEQYF. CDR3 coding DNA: TGTGCCAGCTCACCACTGGGACAGGGAACCTACGAGCAGTACTTC.

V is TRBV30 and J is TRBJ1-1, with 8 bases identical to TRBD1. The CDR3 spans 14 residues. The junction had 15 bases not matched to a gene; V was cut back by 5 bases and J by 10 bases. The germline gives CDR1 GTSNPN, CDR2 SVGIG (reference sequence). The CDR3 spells CAWGTKTRGRGAFF. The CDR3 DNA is TGTGCCTGGGGCACCAAAACCAGGGGGCGCGGAGCTTTCTTT.

The CDR3 here is CASSSPGTAYNSPLHF. CDR3 nucleotide sequence: TGTGCCAGCAGTTCCCCCGGGACAGCTTATAATTCACCCCTCCACTTT. The gene calls are TRBV6-5 and TRBJ1-6; 7 nucleotides match TRBD1. Germline CDR1 reads MNHEY; CDR2 reads SVGAGI. The V gene end was trimmed by 4 bases and the J gene end by 4 bases; junction bases not matched to a gene: 7. This CDR3 spans 16 amino acids.

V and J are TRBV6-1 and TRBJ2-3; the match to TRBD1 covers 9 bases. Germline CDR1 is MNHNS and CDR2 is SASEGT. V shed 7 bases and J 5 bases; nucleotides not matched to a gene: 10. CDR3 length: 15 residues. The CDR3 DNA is TGTGCCAGCATTCCTGGGACAGGGAGGTTAGATACGCAGTATTTT. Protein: CASIPGTGRLDTQYF.

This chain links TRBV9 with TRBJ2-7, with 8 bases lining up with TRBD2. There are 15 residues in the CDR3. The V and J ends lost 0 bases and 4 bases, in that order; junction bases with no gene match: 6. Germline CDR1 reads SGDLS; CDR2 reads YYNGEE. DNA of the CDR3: TGTGCCAGCAGCGTAGATGGACTAGCAAAATACGAGCAGTACTTC. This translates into CASSVDGLAKYEQYF.

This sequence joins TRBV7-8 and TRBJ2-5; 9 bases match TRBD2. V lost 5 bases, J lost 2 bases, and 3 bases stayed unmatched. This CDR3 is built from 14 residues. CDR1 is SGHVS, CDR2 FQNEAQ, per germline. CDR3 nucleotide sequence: TGTGCCAGCAGCCGGACTAGCGTGCAAGAGACCCAGTACTTC. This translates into CASSRTSVQETQYF.

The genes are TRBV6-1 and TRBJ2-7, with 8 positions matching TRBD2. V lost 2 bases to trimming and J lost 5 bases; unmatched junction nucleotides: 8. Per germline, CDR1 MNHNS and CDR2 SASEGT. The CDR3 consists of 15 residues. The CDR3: CASSESSGSFHEQYF. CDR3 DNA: TGTGCCAGCAGTGAATCCAGCGGGAGTTTCCACGAGCAGTACTTC.

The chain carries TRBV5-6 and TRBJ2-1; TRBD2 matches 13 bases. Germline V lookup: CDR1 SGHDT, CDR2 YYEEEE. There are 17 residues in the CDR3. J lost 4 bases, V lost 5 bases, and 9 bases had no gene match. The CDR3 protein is CASSSTGTSGEYNEQFF. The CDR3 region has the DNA TGTGCCAGCAGTTCCACCGGGACTAGCGGGGAATACAATGAGCAGTTCTTC. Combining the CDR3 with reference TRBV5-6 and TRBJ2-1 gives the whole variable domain DAGVTQSPTHLIKTRGQQVTLRCSPKSGHDTVSWYQQALGQGPQFIFQYYEEEERQRGNFPDRFSGHQFPNYSSELNVNALLLGDSALYLCASSSTGTSGEYNEQFFGPGTRLTVL.

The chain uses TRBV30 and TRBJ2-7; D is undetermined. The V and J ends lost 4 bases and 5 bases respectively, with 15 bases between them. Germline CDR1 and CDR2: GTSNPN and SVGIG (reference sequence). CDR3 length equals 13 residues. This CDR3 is CAWIQAPPHEQYF. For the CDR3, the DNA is TGTGCCTGGATTCAAGCCCCGCCCCACGAGCAGTACTTC. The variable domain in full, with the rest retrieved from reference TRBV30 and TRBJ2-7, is SQTIHQWPATLVQPVGSPLSLECTVEGTSNPNLYWYRQAAGRGLQLLFYSVGIGQISSEVPQNLSASRPQDRQFILSSKKLLLSDSGFYLCAWIQAPPHEQYFGPGTRLTVT.

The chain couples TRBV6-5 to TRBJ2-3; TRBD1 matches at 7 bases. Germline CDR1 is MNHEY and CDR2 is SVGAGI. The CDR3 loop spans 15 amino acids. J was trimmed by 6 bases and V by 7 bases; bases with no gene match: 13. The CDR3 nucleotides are TGTGCCAGCACTCCGGTTGGCCAGGGGGAGGATACGCAGTATTTT. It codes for CASTPVGQGEDTQYF.

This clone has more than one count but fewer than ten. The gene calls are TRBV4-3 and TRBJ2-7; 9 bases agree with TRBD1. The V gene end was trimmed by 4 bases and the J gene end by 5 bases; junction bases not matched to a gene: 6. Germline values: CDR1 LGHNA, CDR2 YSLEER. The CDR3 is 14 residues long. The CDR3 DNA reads TGCGCCAGCAGCCGGGGGACAGGGACTGACGAGCAGTACTTC. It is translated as CASSRGTGTDEQYF.

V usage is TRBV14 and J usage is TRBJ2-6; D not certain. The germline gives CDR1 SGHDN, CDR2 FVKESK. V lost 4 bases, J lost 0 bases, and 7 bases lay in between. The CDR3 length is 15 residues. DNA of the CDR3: TGTGCCAGCAGCCGCGATAGCTCTGGGGCCAACGTCCTGACTTTC. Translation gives CASSRDSSGANVLTF.

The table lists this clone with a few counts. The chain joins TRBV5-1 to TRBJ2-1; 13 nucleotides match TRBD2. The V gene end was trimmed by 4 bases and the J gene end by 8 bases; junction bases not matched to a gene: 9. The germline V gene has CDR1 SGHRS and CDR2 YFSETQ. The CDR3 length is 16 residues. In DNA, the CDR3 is TGCGCCAGCAGCCCCGGACTAGCGGGAGCCCTCGATGAGCAGTTCTTC. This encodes CASSPGLAGALDEQFF.

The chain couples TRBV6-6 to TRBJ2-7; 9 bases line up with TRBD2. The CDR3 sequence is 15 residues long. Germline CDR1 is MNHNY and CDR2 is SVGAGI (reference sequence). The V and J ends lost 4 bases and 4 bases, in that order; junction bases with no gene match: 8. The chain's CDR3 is CASSSLRAGGYEQYF. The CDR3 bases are TGTGCCAGCAGTTCCCTGAGGGCGGGAGGGTACGAGCAGTACTTC.